The clone carrying this TCR beta chain was detected only a few times. This sample is drawn from a study of T cell changes during pregnancy in multiple sclerosis. Trimming took 5 bases from V and 2 from J, leaving 15 bases between them. Germline CDR1 is MNHEY and CDR2 is SVGAGI. The CDR3 has 15 residues. Only in-frame clones appear in the TCRdb table, and some are missing; sequencing was by immunoSEQ multiplex PCR. The sample has some 35,000 clones; roughly nine tenths are singletons. This clonotype was sampled from a female donor in good health, enrolled as a control in a pregnancy study. Sequenced material: CD4+ T cells from peripheral blood mononuclear cells, taken after pregnancy. The chain links TRBV6-5 to TRBJ1-2, with a weak D call TRBD1 (6 bases). CDR3 loop: CASSPHPQGNYGYTF. The CDR3 nucleotides are TGTGCCAGCAGTCCTCACCCACAGGGAAACTATGGCTACACCTTC.